This T cell receptor (beta chain) stems from a study of blood T cell repertoires in COVID-19. Study-wide context: Sites across the United States, Italy and Spain contributed samples from acute and convalescent COVID-19.

This CDR3 has 13 amino acids. CDR1 is SQVTM and CDR2 is ANQGSEA in the germline V gene. In the study's own analysis: Nucleated cell counts were estimated from reference gene primer amplification. Profiling relied on immunoSEQ multiplex PCR, and the TCRdb table lists in-frame clones only, not all of them. V, J and clone size were drawn from that table, and D and trimming were deduced from the DNA. This sample has some 28,000 clones, with 70% to 90% found just once. This clone was seen once. At one of its ends the junction is not consistent with the germline gene, which may arise from a read error. This sequence was found in a human donor in a cohort sampled during active COVID-19. Material: peripheral blood. The chain is built from TRBV29-1 and TRBJ2-3; 13 nucleotides line up with TRBD2. The CDR3 here is CITSGGASDTQYF. The CDR3 DNA sequence: TGTATTACTAGCGGGGGGGCCTCAGATACGCAGTATTTT.